This T cell receptor beta chain was sequenced for a study of CD8+CD57+ T cells in acquired aplastic anemia. Study-level background: The DNA of sorted CD4+ and CD8+ cells averaged roughly 3.2 ug. Overall study results and limits: Sharing between patients and controls was observed for twenty-nine CD8+ CDR3 sequences. The CD8+ Simpson's diversity of patients and controls was not significantly different.

J lost 8 bases, V lost 7 bases, and 14 bases had no gene match. The CDR3 length is 16 residues. Germline V lookup: CDR1 MNHNY, CDR2 SVGAGI (reference sequence). Genomic DNA constituted the template upon which TCR beta VDJ and CDR3 profiling was performed. TCRdb re-called the reads with MiXCR, one entry per CDR3 protein. Of 250,000 to 350,000 distinct CDR3 sequences in the sample, approximately 56% were seen once. This clonotype was detected ten times or more. Its antigen is unknown. The chain employs TRBV6-6 and TRBJ1-4; TRBD1 aligns across 9 bases. The source is a human donor with severe aplastic anemia or a healthy control (not recorded which). The sample taken for sequencing was sorted CD4+, CD8+, or CD8+CD57+ T cells (not recorded which) from PBMCs. CDR3 in DNA: TGTGCCAGCAAGGGGACAGGGTCTTCGGATCGGGAAAAACTGTTTTTT. This codes for CASKGTGSSDREKLFF.